Listed here are 25 T cell receptor beta chains from one sample, sequenced in a study of human T cells and chemical hapten exposure. TCRdb called the RACE reads again in MiXCR, with one record for every CDR3 protein. Of tens of thousands of distinct CDR3 sequences in the sample, about 32% are singletons; the top ten hold 8.9%. The time point denotes: patch test 1, 2 weeks after DPC sensitization. Regarding treatment: therapeutic diphenylcyclopropenone sensitization with weekly scalp DPC. The sequencing here drew on whole blood, taken in connection with sensitization to the hapten diphenylcyclopropenone (DPC). The source of these receptors is a man in his forties with alopecia areata. Some clones in this sample may be carry-over from other donors' samples.

This clonotype was observed a few times. The V call is TRBV19, the J call TRBJ2-1, with TRBD1 matching 8 bases. Per germline, CDR1 LNHDA and CDR2 SQIVND (reference sequence). The V segment lost 4 bases and the J segment 5 bases; nucleotides outside the gene matches: 7. The CDR3 has 15 residues. In DNA, the CDR3 is TGTGCCAGTAGTACCCGACAGGGGACCCACAATGAGCAGTTCTTC. Protein: CASSTRQGTHNEQFF. Full variable domain (rest looked up from reference TRBV19 and TRBJ2-1): DGGITQSPKYLFRKEGQNVTLSCEQNLNHDAMYWYRQDPGQGLRLIYYSQIVNDFQKGDIAEGYSVSREKKESFPLTVTSAQKNPTAFYLCASSTRQGTHNEQFFGPGTRLTVL.

The chain couples TRBV20-1 to TRBJ2-7; D ambiguous. Germline-derived CDR1 and CDR2 are DFQATT and SNEGSKA (reference sequence). Trimming left V 5 bases short and J 0 bases short, with 11 bases between. The length of the CDR3 is 13 residues. The CDR3 is CSALRRSSYEQYF. The CDR3 bases are TGCAGTGCTCTAAGACGGAGCTCCTACGAGCAGTACTTC.

The CDR3 loop reads CSAREKTSGSYEQYF. CDR3 DNA sequence: TGCAGTGCTAGAGAAAAAACTAGCGGTTCCTACGAGCAGTACTTC. The gene calls are TRBV20-1 and TRBJ2-7, with TRBD2 identical over 8 bases. CDR1 is DFQATT and CDR2 is SNEGSKA in the germline V gene (reference sequence). The V and J ends lost 0 bases and 1 base, in that order; junction bases with no gene match: 5. The CDR3 covers 15 residues.

This clonotype was counted a few times. V is TRBV20-1 and J is TRBJ2-5, with no clear D. Germline CDR1 and CDR2: DFQATT and SNEGSKA (reference sequence). This CDR3 has 13 residues. Deletions cut 2 bases from V and 5 bases from J, with 12 bases between. The CDR3 loop is CSARQLSLETQYF. The CDR3 coding sequence is TGCAGTGCTAGACAACTCTCTCTGGAGACCCAGTACTTC.

V usage is TRBV3-1 and J usage is TRBJ2-2; 7 bases line up with TRBD2. The CDR3 covers 16 residues. J gave up 2 bases and V 4 bases, and 7 bases lay outside the gene matches. In germline, CDR1 is LGHDT, CDR2 YNNKEL (reference sequence). CDR3 sequence reads: CASSREGRDNTGELFF. The CDR3 coding sequence is TGTGCCAGCAGCCGGGAGGGCAGGGACAACACCGGGGAGCTGTTTTTT.

The chain has TRBV5-1 and TRBJ2-1, with 7 bases matching TRBD2. Unmatched junction bases numbered 8, after V lost 4 bases and J lost 1 base. The CDR3 sequence is 16 residues long. Germline V lookup: CDR1 SGHRS, CDR2 YFSETQ. CDR3 coding DNA: TGCGCCAGCAGCCCGGGTCACGGGAGGTCCTACAATGAGCAGTTCTTC. Its protein product is CASSPGHGRSYNEQFF.

This clonotype was detected a few times. The CDR3 DNA reads as TGTGCCAGCAGTCAATACAGCAATCAGCCCCAGCATTTT. Amino acids: CASSQYSNQPQHF. The V and J genes are TRBV2 and TRBJ1-5, with D unresolved. V was trimmed by 5 bases and J by 1 base, leaving 6 bases between them. The CDR3 length is 13 residues. Germline V gene data show CDR1 as SNHLY and CDR2 as FYNNEI.

The sample holds a few counts of this clonotype. V usage is TRBV5-4 and J usage is TRBJ2-5; the D gene is possibly TRBD2 (5 bases). The CDR3 has 14 amino acids. Germline values: CDR1 SGHNT, CDR2 YYREEE (reference sequence). V was trimmed by 0 bases and J by 2 bases, leaving 8 bases between them. The CDR3 protein is CASSLVRDQETQYF. The CDR3 bases are TGTGCCAGCAGCTTGGTTCGGGATCAAGAGACCCAGTACTTC.

The CDR3 loop reads CASSFGSPGTEAFF. The CDR3 DNA reads TGTGCCAGCAGTTTCGGGAGTCCGGGGACTGAAGCTTTCTTT. The chain is built from TRBV12-3 or TRBV12-4 and TRBJ1-1; D is ambiguous. Between the trimmed V and J ends, which lost 3 bases and 5 bases, there was a span of 13 bases. The CDR3 has 14 amino acids.

On this clonotype: This may arise from a read error, as a much more abundant clone is one base away. This sequence joins TRBV27 and TRBJ1-1; the D is unclear. This CDR3 has 15 amino acids. Germline CDR1 MNHEY, CDR2 SMNVEV (reference sequence). The DNA for the CDR3 is TGTGCCAGCAGGAAGACGGCCGGCAGCAACCTTGAAACTTTCTTT. Translation: CASRKTAGSNLETFF.

J is TRBJ2-3 and V is TRBV20-1; 14 bases are a match to TRBD2. Germline CDR1 reads DFQATT; CDR2 reads SNEGSKA (reference sequence). The CDR3 has 19 amino acids. V dropped 1 base and J dropped 7; count of bases not matched to a gene: 16. CDR3 in DNA: TGCAGTGCTAGAGTGGGGACTAGCGGGAGCGATCATTCAATTTATACGCAGTATTTT. Protein: CSARVGTSGSDHSIYTQYF.

The chain couples TRBV28 to TRBJ2-7; D unclear. The CDR3 is 14 amino acids. Germline-derived CDR1 and CDR2 are MDHEN and SYDVKM. V was shortened by 4 bases and J by 2 bases, with 12 bases between the two germline ends. The chain's CDR3 is CASSSHMRPYEQYF. CDR3 DNA: TGTGCCAGCAGTTCACATATGCGTCCCTACGAGCAGTACTTC.

This clonotype was picked up a small number of times. The chain joins TRBV7-7 to TRBJ2-1; D remains unclear. V shed 1 base and J shed 5 bases, with 9 bases lying between them. The CDR3 is made up of 14 amino acids. CDR1 is SSHAT, CDR2 FNYEAQ, per germline (reference sequence). The CDR3 loop is CASSLDYAHNEQFF. CDR3 coding DNA: TGTGCCAGCAGCTTAGATTACGCACACAATGAGCAGTTCTTC.

The chain recombines TRBV28 with TRBJ1-1, with TRBD1 matching over 7 bases. The CDR3 consists of 17 residues. Looked up from germline, CDR1 is MDHEN and CDR2 is SYDVKM. With V trimmed by 4 bases and J by 0 bases, 11 bases remained unmatched. The CDR3 DNA reads as TGTGCCAGCAGTTCGAATCCAGGGGGGTGGTTGAACACTGAAGCTTTCTTT. Its translation is CASSSNPGGWLNTEAFF.

The chain joins TRBV28 to TRBJ1-1, with D perhaps TRBD1 (5 bases). Germline values: CDR1 MDHEN, CDR2 SYDVKM. This CDR3 region has 15 residues. V lost 5 bases and J 4 bases, leaving 17 bases between the germline ends. The CDR3 is CASSPWEEGVTEAFF. The CDR3 DNA reads TGTGCCAGCAGTCCCTGGGAGGAAGGGGTCACTGAAGCTTTCTTT.

The chain uses TRBV20-1 and TRBJ2-3; D ambiguous. The CDR3 sequence is 12 residues long. V was pared by 4 bases and J by 2 bases, with 7 bases between. CDR1 is DFQATT and CDR2 is SNEGSKA in the germline V gene (reference sequence). In nucleotides, the CDR3 is TGCAGTGCTACCTTTGACACAGATACGCAGTATTTT. Its protein is CSATFDTDTQYF.

The chain combines TRBV6-2 or TRBV6-3 with TRBJ2-5; TRBD1 aligns across 8 bases. The V gene end was trimmed by 1 base and the J gene end by 7 bases; junction bases not matched to a gene: 8. The CDR3 runs to 15 residues. Germline lookup yields CDR1 MNHEY and CDR2 SVGEGT. The CDR3 protein is CASSYYGTGRGTQYF. DNA of the CDR3: TGTGCCAGCAGTTACTATGGGACAGGTCGTGGGACCCAGTACTTC.

The V gene is TRBV4-2, the J gene TRBJ2-7; the D is unclear. V lost 1 base to trimming and J lost 0 bases, with 13 bases between them. Germline loops: CDR1 LGHNA, CDR2 YNFKEQ. This CDR3 spans 16 amino acids. This CDR3 reads CASSQGLALSSYEQYF. CDR3 DNA sequence: TGTGCCAGCAGCCAAGGGTTGGCACTAAGCTCCTACGAGCAGTACTTC.

The gene calls are TRBV6-2 or TRBV6-3 and TRBJ2-4; 10 nucleotides line up with TRBD1. The CDR3 has 14 amino acids. V was pared by 5 bases and J by 6 bases, with 4 bases of the junction left unmatched. Germline V gives CDR1 MNHEY, CDR2 SVGEGT. For the CDR3, the DNA is TGTGCCAGCAGTAGGGACAGGGGTTCAAACATTCAGTACTTC. This sequence encodes CASSRDRGSNIQYF.

This clonotype was found many times. This chain links TRBV7-2 with TRBJ2-3; D is uncertain. This CDR3 is built from 16 residues. Germline assignment: CDR1 SGHTA and CDR2 FQGNSA. V shed 5 bases and J shed 0 bases, with 15 bases lying between them. CDR3 sequence: CASSIGFGISTDTQYF. The CDR3 DNA reads TGTGCCAGCAGCATAGGTTTTGGGATAAGCACAGATACGCAGTATTTT.

The rearrangement links TRBV18 to TRBJ1-1; 9 bases are shared with TRBD1. This CDR3 is 13 amino acids long. Germline-derived CDR1 and CDR2 are KGHSH and LQKENI. The V segment lost 5 bases and the J segment 7 bases; nucleotides outside the gene matches: 5. The CDR3 protein is CASSAGTGFEAFF. CDR3 nucleotides: TGTGCCAGCTCAGCCGGGACAGGGTTTGAAGCTTTCTTT.

This rearrangement joins TRBV12-3 or TRBV12-4 to TRBJ1-2, with 8 bases that match TRBD1. J was trimmed by 1 base and V by 5 bases; bases with no gene match: 9. The CDR3 sequence is 16 residues long. The CDR3: CASSPTRTGLNYGYTF. For the CDR3, the DNA is TGTGCCAGCAGTCCCACTCGGACAGGGCTTAACTATGGCTACACCTTC.

This chain connects TRBV20-1 to TRBJ2-7, with 8 bases identical to TRBD2. The CDR3 consists of 16 residues. The germline V gene encodes CDR1 DFQATT and CDR2 SNEGSKA (reference sequence). Unmatched junction bases numbered 10, after V lost 3 bases and J lost 0 bases. The CDR3 coding sequence is TGCAGTGCTAGCGAACTACTAGCGGCAGACTCCTACGAGCAGTACTTC. Its protein product is CSASELLAADSYEQYF.

V is TRBV20-1 and J is TRBJ2-1; weak D call: TRBD1 (7 bases). Germline CDR1 DFQATT, CDR2 SNEGSKA (reference sequence). V lost 0 bases, J lost 7 bases, and 16 bases lay in between. This CDR3 comprises 15 residues. The CDR3 sequence: CSARDQGGVRNEQFF. The CDR3 DNA reads TGCAGTGCTAGAGATCAGGGGGGAGTTAGAAATGAGCAGTTCTTC.

The chain recombines TRBV10-3 with TRBJ2-7; D is tentatively TRBD1 or TRBD2 (5 bases each). CDR3 length: 11 residues. Trimming cost V 6 bases and J 6 bases, with 9 bases left between them. Germline lookup yields CDR1 ENHRY and CDR2 SYGVKD. CDR3 protein: CAIRGRGEQYF. The CDR3 DNA reads TGTGCCATCAGGGGACGGGGCGAGCAGTACTTC.